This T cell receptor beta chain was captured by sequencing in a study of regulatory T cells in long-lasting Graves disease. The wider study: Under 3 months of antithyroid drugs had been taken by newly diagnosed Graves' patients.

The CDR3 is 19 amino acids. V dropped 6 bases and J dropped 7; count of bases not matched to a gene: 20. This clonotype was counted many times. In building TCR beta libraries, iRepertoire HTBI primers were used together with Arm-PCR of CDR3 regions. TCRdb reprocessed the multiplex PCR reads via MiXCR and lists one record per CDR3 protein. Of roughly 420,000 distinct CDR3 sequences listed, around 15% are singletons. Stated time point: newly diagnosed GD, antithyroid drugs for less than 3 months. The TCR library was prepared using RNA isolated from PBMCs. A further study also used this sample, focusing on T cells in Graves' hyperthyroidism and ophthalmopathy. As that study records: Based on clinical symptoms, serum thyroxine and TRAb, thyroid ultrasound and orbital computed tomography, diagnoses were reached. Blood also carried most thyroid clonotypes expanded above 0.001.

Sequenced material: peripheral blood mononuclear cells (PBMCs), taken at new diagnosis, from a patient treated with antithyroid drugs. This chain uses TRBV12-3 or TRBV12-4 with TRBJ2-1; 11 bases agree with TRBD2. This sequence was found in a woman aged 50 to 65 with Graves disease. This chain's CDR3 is CASSPYGTLAGGGGNEQFF. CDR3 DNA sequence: TGTGCCAGCAGCCCATACGGGACCTTAGCGGGAGGGGGGGGGAATGAGCAGTTCTTC.